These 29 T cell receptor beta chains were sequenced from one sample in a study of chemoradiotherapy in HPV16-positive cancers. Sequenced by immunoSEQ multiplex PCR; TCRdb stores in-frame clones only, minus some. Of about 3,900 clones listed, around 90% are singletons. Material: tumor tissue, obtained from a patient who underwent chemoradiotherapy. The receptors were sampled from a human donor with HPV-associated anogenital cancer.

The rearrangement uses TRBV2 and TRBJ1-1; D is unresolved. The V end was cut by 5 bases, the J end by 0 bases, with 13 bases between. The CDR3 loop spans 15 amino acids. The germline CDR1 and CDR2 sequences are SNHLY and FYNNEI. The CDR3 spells CASSPNGVMNTEAFF. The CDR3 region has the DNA TGTGCCAGCAGTCCCAACGGGGTAATGAACACTGAAGCTTTCTTT.

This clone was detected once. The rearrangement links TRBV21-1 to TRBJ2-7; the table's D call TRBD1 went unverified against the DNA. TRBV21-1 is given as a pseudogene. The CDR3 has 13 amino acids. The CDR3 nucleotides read TGTGCAGACGCACAGGGTTTTTCGTACGAGCAGTACTTC. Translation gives CADAQGFSYEQYF.

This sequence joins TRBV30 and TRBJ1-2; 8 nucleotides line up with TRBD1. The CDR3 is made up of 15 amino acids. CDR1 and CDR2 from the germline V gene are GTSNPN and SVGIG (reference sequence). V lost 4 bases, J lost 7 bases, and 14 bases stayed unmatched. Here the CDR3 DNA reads TGTGCCTGGAAACCCGGGACAGGTGATAGTTTTGGCTACACCTTC. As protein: CAWKPGTGDSFGYTF.

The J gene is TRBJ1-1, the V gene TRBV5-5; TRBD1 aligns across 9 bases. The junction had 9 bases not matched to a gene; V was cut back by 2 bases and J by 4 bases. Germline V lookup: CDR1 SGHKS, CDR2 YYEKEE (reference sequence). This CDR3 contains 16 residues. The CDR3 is CASSFRDRVHGTEAFF. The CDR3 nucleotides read TGTGCCAGCAGCTTTCGGGACAGGGTGCATGGCACTGAAGCTTTCTTT.

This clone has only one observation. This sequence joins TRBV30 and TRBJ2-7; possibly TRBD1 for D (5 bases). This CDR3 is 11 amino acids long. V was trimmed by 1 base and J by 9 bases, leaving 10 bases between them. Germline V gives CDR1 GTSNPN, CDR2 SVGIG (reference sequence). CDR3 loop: CAWSERGSQYF. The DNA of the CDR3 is TGTGCCTGGAGTGAAAGGGGATCGCAGTACTTC.

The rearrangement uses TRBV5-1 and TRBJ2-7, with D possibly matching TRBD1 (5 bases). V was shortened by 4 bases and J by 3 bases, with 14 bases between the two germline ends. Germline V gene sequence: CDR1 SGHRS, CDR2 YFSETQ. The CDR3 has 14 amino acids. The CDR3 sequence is CASSPRVSNYEQYF. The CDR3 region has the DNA TGCGCCAGCAGCCCCAGGGTTTCCAACTACGAGCAGTACTTC.

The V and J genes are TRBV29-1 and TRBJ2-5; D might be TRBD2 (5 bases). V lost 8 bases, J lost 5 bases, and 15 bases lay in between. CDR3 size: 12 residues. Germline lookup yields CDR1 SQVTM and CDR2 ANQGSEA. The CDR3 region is CSHDGVLETQYF. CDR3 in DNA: TGCAGCCACGACGGGGTATTGGAGACCCAGTACTTC.

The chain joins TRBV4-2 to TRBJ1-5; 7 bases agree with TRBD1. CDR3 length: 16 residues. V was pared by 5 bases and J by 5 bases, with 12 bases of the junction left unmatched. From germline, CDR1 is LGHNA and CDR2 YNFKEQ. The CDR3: CASSSRDRETYQPQHF. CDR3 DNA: TGTGCCAGCAGCTCCCGGGACAGAGAGACTTATCAGCCCCAGCATTTT.

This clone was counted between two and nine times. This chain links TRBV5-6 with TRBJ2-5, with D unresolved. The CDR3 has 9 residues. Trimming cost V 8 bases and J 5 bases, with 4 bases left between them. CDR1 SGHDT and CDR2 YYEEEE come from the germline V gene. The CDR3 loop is CARTETQYF. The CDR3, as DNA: TGTGCCAGGACGGAGACCCAGTACTTC.

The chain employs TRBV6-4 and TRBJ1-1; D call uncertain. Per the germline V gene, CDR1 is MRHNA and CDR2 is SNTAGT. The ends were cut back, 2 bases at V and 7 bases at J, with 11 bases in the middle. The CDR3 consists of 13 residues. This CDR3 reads CASSDPEVDEAFF. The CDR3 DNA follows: TGTGCCAGCAGTGACCCTGAAGTTGATGAAGCTTTCTTT.

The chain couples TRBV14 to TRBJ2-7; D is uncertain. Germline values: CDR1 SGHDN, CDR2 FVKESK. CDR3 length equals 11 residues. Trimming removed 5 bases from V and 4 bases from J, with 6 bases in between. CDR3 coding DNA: TGTGCCAGCAGCGGACGATACGAGCAGTACTTC. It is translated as CASSGRYEQYF.

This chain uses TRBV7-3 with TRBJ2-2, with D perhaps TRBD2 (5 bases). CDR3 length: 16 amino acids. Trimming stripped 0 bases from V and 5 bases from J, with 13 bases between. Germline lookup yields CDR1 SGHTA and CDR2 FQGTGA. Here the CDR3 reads CASSLTAGPGTGELFF. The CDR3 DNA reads TGTGCCAGCAGCTTAACGGCAGGACCGGGAACCGGGGAGCTGTTTTTT.

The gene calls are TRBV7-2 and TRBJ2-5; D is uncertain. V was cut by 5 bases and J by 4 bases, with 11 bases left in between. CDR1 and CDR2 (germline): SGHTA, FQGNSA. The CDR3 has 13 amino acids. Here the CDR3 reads CASSTPPVETQYF. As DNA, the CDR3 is TGTGCCAGCAGCACCCCCCCAGTAGAGACCCAGTACTTC.

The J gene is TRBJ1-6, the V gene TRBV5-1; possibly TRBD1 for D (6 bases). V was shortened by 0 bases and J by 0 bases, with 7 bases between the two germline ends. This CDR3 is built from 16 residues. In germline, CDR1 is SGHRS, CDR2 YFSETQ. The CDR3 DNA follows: TGCGCCAGCAGCTTGGGAGGGGGCTCCTATAATTCACCCCTCCACTTT. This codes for CASSLGGGSYNSPLHF.

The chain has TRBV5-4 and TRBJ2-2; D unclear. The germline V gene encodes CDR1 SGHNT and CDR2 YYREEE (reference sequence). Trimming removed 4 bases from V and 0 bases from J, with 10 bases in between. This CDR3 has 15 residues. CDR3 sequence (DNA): TGTGCCAGCAGCCCGGTTCAGCCGAACACCGGGGAGCTGTTTTTT. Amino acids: CASSPVQPNTGELFF.

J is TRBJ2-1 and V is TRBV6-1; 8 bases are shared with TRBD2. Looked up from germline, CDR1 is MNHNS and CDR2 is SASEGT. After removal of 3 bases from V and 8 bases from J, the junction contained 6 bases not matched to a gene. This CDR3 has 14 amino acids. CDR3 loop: CASSDGRGLHEQFF. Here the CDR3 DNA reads TGTGCCAGCAGTGACGGGAGGGGGTTACATGAGCAGTTCTTC.

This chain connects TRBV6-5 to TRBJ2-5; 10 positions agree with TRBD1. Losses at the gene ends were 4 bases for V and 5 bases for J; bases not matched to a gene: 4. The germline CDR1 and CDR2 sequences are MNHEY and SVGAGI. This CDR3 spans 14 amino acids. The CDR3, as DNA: TGTGCCAGCAGTTTCGGGACAGGGGTCGAGACCCAGTACTTC. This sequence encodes CASSFGTGVETQYF.

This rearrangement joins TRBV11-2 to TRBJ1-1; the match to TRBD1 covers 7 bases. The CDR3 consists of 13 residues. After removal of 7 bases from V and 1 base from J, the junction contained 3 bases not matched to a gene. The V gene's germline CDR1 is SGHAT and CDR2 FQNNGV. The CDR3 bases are TGTGCCAGCAACAGGGGTGGGAACACTGAAGCTTTCTTT. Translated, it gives CASNRGGNTEAFF.

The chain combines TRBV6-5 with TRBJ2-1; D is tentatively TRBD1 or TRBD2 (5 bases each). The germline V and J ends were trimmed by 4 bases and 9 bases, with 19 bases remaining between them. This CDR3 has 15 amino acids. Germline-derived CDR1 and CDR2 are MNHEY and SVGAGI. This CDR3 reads CASSSPGRLRVEQFF. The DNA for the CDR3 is TGTGCCAGCAGTTCTCCGGGACGCTTGAGGGTTGAGCAGTTCTTC.

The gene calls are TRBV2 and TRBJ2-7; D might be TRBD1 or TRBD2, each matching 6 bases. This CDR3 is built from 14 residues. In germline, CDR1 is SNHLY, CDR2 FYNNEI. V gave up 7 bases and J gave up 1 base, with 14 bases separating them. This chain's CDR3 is CASNGGGWSYEQYF. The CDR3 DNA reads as TGTGCCAGCAACGGGGGCGGTTGGTCCTACGAGCAGTACTTC.

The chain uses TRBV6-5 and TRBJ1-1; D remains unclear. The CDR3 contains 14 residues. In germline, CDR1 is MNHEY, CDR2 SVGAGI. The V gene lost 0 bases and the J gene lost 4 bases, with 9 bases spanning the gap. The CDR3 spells CASSYSTAGTEAFF. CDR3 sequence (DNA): TGTGCCAGCAGTTACTCGACGGCAGGCACTGAAGCTTTCTTT.

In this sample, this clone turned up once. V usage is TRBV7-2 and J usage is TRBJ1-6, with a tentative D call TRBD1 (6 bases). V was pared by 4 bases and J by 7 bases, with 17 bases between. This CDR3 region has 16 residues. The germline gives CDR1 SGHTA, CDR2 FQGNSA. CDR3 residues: CASSWGGDRPNSPLHF. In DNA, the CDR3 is TGTGCCAGCAGCTGGGGGGGTGACAGGCCCAATTCACCCCTCCACTTT.

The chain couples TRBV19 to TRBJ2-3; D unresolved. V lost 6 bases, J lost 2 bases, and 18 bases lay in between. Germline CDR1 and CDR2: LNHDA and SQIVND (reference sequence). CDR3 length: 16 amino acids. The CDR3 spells CASSPGRALLTDTQYF. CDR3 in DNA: TGTGCCAGTAGCCCAGGCCGGGCGCTGCTCACAGATACGCAGTATTTT.

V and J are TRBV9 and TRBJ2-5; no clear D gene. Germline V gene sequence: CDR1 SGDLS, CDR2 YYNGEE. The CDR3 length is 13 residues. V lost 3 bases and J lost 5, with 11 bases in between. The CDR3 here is CASSESGVETQYF. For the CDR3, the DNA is TGTGCCAGCAGCGAGTCCGGAGTTGAGACCCAGTACTTC.

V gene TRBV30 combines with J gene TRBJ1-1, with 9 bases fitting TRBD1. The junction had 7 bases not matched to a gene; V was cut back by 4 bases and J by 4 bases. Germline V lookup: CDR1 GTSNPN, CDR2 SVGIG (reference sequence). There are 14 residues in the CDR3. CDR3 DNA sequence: TGTGCCTGGAAACTAGACAGGGGGATCACTGAAGCTTTCTTT. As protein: CAWKLDRGITEAFF.

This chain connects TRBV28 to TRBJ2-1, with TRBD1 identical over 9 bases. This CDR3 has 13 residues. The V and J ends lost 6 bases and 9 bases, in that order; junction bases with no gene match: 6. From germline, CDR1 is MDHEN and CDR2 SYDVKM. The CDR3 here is CASRGTGKGEQFF. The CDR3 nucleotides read TGTGCCAGCAGAGGGACAGGGAAGGGTGAGCAGTTCTTC.

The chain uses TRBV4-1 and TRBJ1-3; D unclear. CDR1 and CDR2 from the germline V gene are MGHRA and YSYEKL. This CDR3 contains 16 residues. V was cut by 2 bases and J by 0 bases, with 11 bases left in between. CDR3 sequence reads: CASSQYGPYSGNTIYF. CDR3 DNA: TGCGCCAGCAGCCAATACGGACCCTACTCTGGAAACACCATATATTTT.

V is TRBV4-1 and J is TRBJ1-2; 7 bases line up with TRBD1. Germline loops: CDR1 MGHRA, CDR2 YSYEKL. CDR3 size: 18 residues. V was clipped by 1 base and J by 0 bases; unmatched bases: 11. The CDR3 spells CASSQGRTGVLANYGYTF. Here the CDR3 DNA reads TGCGCCAGCAGCCAAGGGAGGACAGGAGTCCTAGCTAACTATGGCTACACCTTC.

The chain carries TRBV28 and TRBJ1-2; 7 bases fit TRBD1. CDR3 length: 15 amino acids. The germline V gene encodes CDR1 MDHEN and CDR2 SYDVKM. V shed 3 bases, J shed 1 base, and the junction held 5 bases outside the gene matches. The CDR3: CASSFGDRDNYGYTF. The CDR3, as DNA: TGTGCCAGCAGTTTCGGGGACAGAGATAACTATGGCTACACCTTC.